This entry lists 27 T cell receptor beta chains sequenced from one sample in a study of shared clonotypes between healthy human individuals. This table comes from immunoSEQ multiplex PCR, and its TCRdb copy is limited to in-frame clones, with some not included. The sample has some 1.5 million clones, approximately 98% seen once. Sequencing input: naive CD4+ T cells sorted from blood. Subset defined: CD45RA+ positively selected. The receptors derive from a man aged 25-45 years in good health.

V usage is TRBV5-1 and J usage is TRBJ2-5; TRBD1 or TRBD2 may be the D gene (5 bases each). The CDR3 has 15 residues. Germline loops: CDR1 SGHRS, CDR2 YFSETQ. Trimming shortened V by 3 bases and J by 7 bases, and 19 bases separated the two germline ends. CDR3 protein: CASSSGTGILGTQYF. CDR3 in DNA: TGCGCCAGCAGCTCTGGGACGGGGATTTTGGGGACCCAGTACTTC. The full variable domain, rest sourced from reference TRBV5-1 and TRBJ2-5, is KAGVTQTPRYLIKTRGQQVTLSCSPISGHRSVSWYQQTPGQGLQFLFEYFSETQRNKGNFPGRFSGRQFSNSRSEMNVSTLELGDSALYLCASSSGTGILGTQYFGPGTRLLVL.

This sequence joins TRBV7-9 and TRBJ1-5; D perhaps matches TRBD1 (6 bases). V lost 5 bases to trimming and J lost 3 bases, with 14 bases between them. The CDR3 is 15 residues long. The germline V gene encodes CDR1 SEHNR and CDR2 FQNEAQ (reference sequence). This CDR3 is CASSPEQGFNQPQHF. In nucleotides, the CDR3 is TGTGCCAGCAGCCCCGAACAGGGTTTCAATCAGCCCCAGCATTTT.

On this clone: Other DNA variants within this sample encode the same CDR3. The chain has TRBV6-1 and TRBJ2-7; 13 positions match TRBD2. This CDR3 contains 15 residues. The V and J ends lost 4 bases and 2 bases, in that order; junction bases with no gene match: 2. The germline V gene encodes CDR1 MNHNS and CDR2 SASEGT. The CDR3 region is CASSVGTSGAYEQYF. The CDR3, as DNA: TGTGCCAGCAGTGTAGGGACTAGCGGGGCCTACGAGCAGTACTTC.

V gene TRBV6-5 combines with J gene TRBJ2-2; 7 bases fit TRBD2. J was trimmed by 4 bases and V by 8 bases; bases with no gene match: 10. The CDR3 length is 15 residues. CDR1 is MNHEY, CDR2 SVGAGI, per germline. CDR3 in amino acids: CASLRTTGGTGELFF. The CDR3 region has the DNA TGTGCCAGCCTCAGAACGACGGGGGGCACCGGGGAGCTGTTTTTT.

The chain recombines TRBV6-5 with TRBJ2-7; a possible D gene is TRBD1 (6 bases). The germline CDR1 and CDR2 sequences are MNHEY and SVGAGI. This CDR3 contains 15 residues. V shed 6 bases and J shed 1 base, with 16 bases lying between them. The chain's CDR3 is CASSAKGHPSYEQYF. The CDR3 DNA follows: TGTGCCAGCAGCGCAAAGGGACACCCATCCTACGAGCAGTACTTC.

CDR3 residues: CASSRMAGELFF. The CDR3 nucleotides are TGTGCCAGCAGCCGGATGGCCGGGGAGCTGTTTTTT. This rearrangement joins TRBV11-3 to TRBJ2-2; the D is unclear. With 5 bases removed from V and 6 bases from J, the gap between germline ends came to 7 bases. The CDR3 has 12 residues. CDR1 SGHNT and CDR2 YENEEA come from the germline V gene.

In its sample, this clone was seen a few times. V is TRBV30 and J is TRBJ1-5, with 9 bases aligning to TRBD1. The J segment lost 2 bases and the V segment lost 5 bases, leaving 1 base of the junction unmatched. This CDR3 is built from 13 residues. Germline V gene data show CDR1 as GTSNPN and CDR2 as SVGIG (reference sequence). CDR3 nucleotide sequence: TGTGCCTGGGGGGACAGGGGCAATCAGCCCCAGCATTTT. It yields the protein CAWGDRGNQPQHF.

The rearrangement links TRBV9 to TRBJ1-5, with D perhaps matching TRBD1 (5 bases). V lost 4 bases and J lost 4, with 9 bases in between. Germline V gene lookup returns CDR1 SGDLS and CDR2 YYNGEE. The CDR3 consists of 13 residues. CDR3 protein: CASSPGNNQPQHF. The CDR3 DNA sequence: TGTGCCAGCAGCCCAGGGAATAATCAGCCCCAGCATTTT.

The chain combines TRBV5-1 with TRBJ1-1; D is uncertain. Germline CDR1 is SGHRS and CDR2 is YFSETQ. V was trimmed by 0 bases and J by 2 bases, leaving 17 bases between them. The length of the CDR3 is 17 residues. The CDR3 DNA is TGCGCCAGCAGCTTGGCTCCTAAGGGCGTCTTAAACACTGAAGCTTTCTTT. Its protein is CASSLAPKGVLNTEAFF. The entire variable domain, with the rest obtained from reference TRBV5-1 and TRBJ1-1, is as follows: KAGVTQTPRYLIKTRGQQVTLSCSPISGHRSVSWYQQTPGQGLQFLFEYFSETQRNKGNFPGRFSGRQFSNSRSEMNVSTLELGDSALYLCASSLAPKGVLNTEAFFGQGTRLTVV.

The V and J genes are TRBV5-1 and TRBJ2-1; D is perhaps TRBD1 or TRBD2 (6 bases each). CDR3 size: 16 residues. Germline V gene data show CDR1 as SGHRS and CDR2 as YFSETQ. V dropped 4 bases and J dropped 2 bases, with 16 bases sitting between them. In DNA form, the CDR3 reads TGCGCCAGCAGCGGCGGGGACGGGGGCACCTACAATGAGCAGTTCTTC. Translation gives CASSGGDGGTYNEQFF. The entire variable domain, with the rest obtained from reference TRBV5-1 and TRBJ2-1, is as follows: KAGVTQTPRYLIKTRGQQVTLSCSPISGHRSVSWYQQTPGQGLQFLFEYFSETQRNKGNFPGRFSGRQFSNSRSEMNVSTLELGDSALYLCASSGGDGGTYNEQFFGPGTRLTVL.

The table lists this clone with a count of one. The V and J genes are TRBV29-1 and TRBJ2-2, with a tentative D call TRBD2 (6 bases). Germline values: CDR1 SQVTM, CDR2 ANQGSEA. CDR3 length: 13 residues. V shed 5 bases and J shed 7 bases, with 14 bases lying between them. In DNA, the CDR3 is TGCAGCGTTAAGAGCGGGTCCGGCGGGGAGCTGTTTTTT. This sequence encodes CSVKSGSGGELFF.

The gene calls are TRBV28 and TRBJ1-3; D perhaps matches TRBD1 (6 bases). This CDR3 has 16 amino acids. Trimming removed 2 bases at V and 3 bases at J, with 14 bases between. The V gene's germline CDR1 is MDHEN and CDR2 SYDVKM. The CDR3 region is CASSLPGADFGNTIYF. The CDR3 DNA reads as TGTGCCAGCAGTTTACCGGGGGCGGACTTTGGAAACACCATATATTTT.

V usage is TRBV7-7 and J usage is TRBJ2-5; D not resolved. Germline values: CDR1 SSHAT, CDR2 FNYEAQ (reference sequence). V dropped 2 bases and J dropped 2 bases, with 9 bases sitting between them. The CDR3 runs 14 residues. The CDR3 here is CASSLTDRQETQYF. CDR3 coding DNA: TGTGCCAGCAGCTTAACGGATAGACAAGAGACCCAGTACTTC.

CDR3 DNA: TGTGCCAGCAGTGGCCTTACTAGCAATCAGCCCCAGCATTTT. As protein: CASSGLTSNQPQHF. The V call is TRBV2, the J call TRBJ1-5; D not certain. The germline V gene has CDR1 SNHLY and CDR2 FYNNEI. The CDR3 runs 14 residues. The ends were cut back, 4 bases at V and 0 bases at J, with 7 bases in the middle.

V is TRBV28 and J is TRBJ1-4; D unresolved. The CDR3 is made up of 14 amino acids. Germline CDR1 MDHEN, CDR2 SYDVKM. V dropped 8 bases and J dropped 8 bases, with 18 bases sitting between them. This chain's CDR3 is CASGSGNAGEKLFF. For the CDR3, the DNA is TGTGCCAGCGGCTCGGGGAACGCGGGGGAAAAACTGTTTTTT.

Comment on this clone: The same CDR3 arises from other DNA sequences in this sample as well. This chain links TRBV5-1 with TRBJ2-7; 11 bases are shared with TRBD2. Trimming took 1 base from V and 2 from J; bases not matched to a gene: 2. The CDR3 loop spans 15 amino acids. CDR1 is SGHRS, CDR2 YFSETQ, per germline. CDR3 in amino acids: CASSLTSGSPYEQYF. The CDR3 region has the DNA TGCGCCAGCAGCTTGACTAGCGGGAGCCCCTACGAGCAGTACTTC.

The chain couples TRBV25-1 to TRBJ2-7, with D unclear. V gave up 8 bases and J gave up 3 bases, with 14 bases separating them. Germline CDR1 MGHDK, CDR2 SYGVNS. The CDR3 spans 13 residues. CDR3 nucleotide sequence: TGTGCCAGCCGTTGGGGAAGCAGCTACGAGCAGTACTTC. Amino acids: CASRWGSSYEQYF.

In its sample, this clone was seen once. The chain joins TRBV19 to TRBJ2-1, with 13 nucleotides matching TRBD2. CDR3 size: 16 residues. Germline values: CDR1 LNHDA, CDR2 SQIVND (reference sequence). V lost 5 bases and J lost 7; bases outside the gene matches: 8. CDR3 sequence: CASSPLGLAGKNEQFF. CDR3 in DNA: TGTGCCAGTAGTCCCCTGGGACTAGCGGGGAAGAATGAGCAGTTCTTC.

The chain has TRBV27 and TRBJ2-3; D might be TRBD1 or TRBD2, each matching 6 bases. Trimming took off 4 bases at V and 1 base at J, with 15 bases between the two ends. Germline V CDR1 and CDR2: MNHEY, SMNVEV (reference sequence). The CDR3 is 16 amino acids. DNA for the CDR3: TGTGCCAGCAGTTCACTACCGGGGGCTCGCACAGATACGCAGTATTTT. Translation: CASSSLPGARTDTQYF.

Notes on this clone: A read error may account for a junction end that differs from germline. The rearrangement joins TRBV7-7 to TRBJ2-3; no firm D call. In germline, CDR1 is SSHAT, CDR2 FNYEAQ (reference sequence). The CDR3 is 13 amino acids. The DNA of the CDR3 is TGTGCTAGCAGCTCCCTGGGCGGAGATACGCAGTATTTT. It codes for CASSSLGGDTQYF.

V is TRBV2 and J is TRBJ1-3; possible D gene TRBD1, 5 bases. Germline V gene data show CDR1 as SNHLY and CDR2 as FYNNEI. V was clipped by 2 bases and J by 7 bases, with 15 bases between them. The CDR3 is 15 amino acids. In DNA form, the CDR3 reads TGTGCCAGCAGTGAAAGCGGGGCCTCCGGGAACACCATATATTTT. Translating gives CASSESGASGNTIYF.

This clone was seen just once. As DNA, the CDR3 is TGCAGTGCTAACCGATACGAGCAGTACTTC. It specifies CSANRYEQYF. The rearrangement joins TRBV20-1 to TRBJ2-7, with D unclear. The CDR3 is made up of 10 amino acids. The V gene's germline CDR1 is DFQATT and CDR2 SNEGSKA (reference sequence). Trimming shortened V by 4 bases and J by 4 bases, and 5 bases separated the two germline ends.

This chain joins TRBV6-5 and TRBJ1-1; D perhaps matches TRBD1 (6 bases). The CDR3 runs 14 residues. Germline lookup yields CDR1 MNHEY and CDR2 SVGAGI. Trimming removed 0 bases from V and 3 bases from J, with 8 bases in between. CDR3 in DNA: TGTGCCAGCAGTTACTCGTGGGGGCACACTGAAGCTTTCTTT. Protein: CASSYSWGHTEAFF.

CDR3: CASSPVGRNPYNEQFF. The CDR3 DNA reads TGTGCCAGCTCACCGGTGGGGCGGAACCCCTACAATGAGCAGTTCTTC. The chain is built from TRBV18 and TRBJ2-1, with D maybe TRBD1 (5 bases). The CDR3 has 16 amino acids. The germline CDR1 and CDR2 sequences are KGHSH and LQKENI. V lost 3 bases, J lost 2 bases, and 14 bases lay in between.

The CDR3 DNA follows: TGTGCCAGTAGTATGGGAGGGTCGGAAGCTTTCTTT. Amino acid sequence: CASSMGGSEAFF. The J gene is TRBJ1-1, the V gene TRBV19; D remains ambiguous. The V end lost 3 bases, the J end lost 8 bases, and 10 bases lay between the germline ends. Germline V gene lookup returns CDR1 LNHDA and CDR2 SQIVND (reference sequence). The length of the CDR3 is 12 residues. The full variable domain, its missing parts supplied by reference TRBV19 and TRBJ1-1, is DGGITQSPKYLFRKEGQNVTLSCEQNLNHDAMYWYRQDPGQGLRLIYYSQIVNDFQKGDIAEGYSVSREKKESFPLTVTSAQKNPTAFYLCASSMGGSEAFFGQGTRLTVV.

The V gene is TRBV5-4, the J gene TRBJ2-3, with D perhaps matching TRBD2 (6 bases). Germline loops: CDR1 SGHNT, CDR2 YYREEE (reference sequence). Deletions cut 3 bases from V and 3 bases from J, with 20 bases between. The CDR3 length is 17 residues. For the CDR3, the DNA is TGTGCCAGCAGCTCTACGAGGGCGGGACGCGGGACAGATACGCAGTATTTT. Translating it yields CASSSTRAGRGTDTQYF.

The gene calls are TRBV30 and TRBJ1-2; no definite D call. Germline V CDR1 and CDR2: GTSNPN, SVGIG (reference sequence). The CDR3 is 14 residues long. The V gene lost 2 bases and the J gene lost 4 bases, with 14 bases spanning the gap. Here the CDR3 reads CAWSPPRVTYGYTF. The CDR3 coding sequence is TGTGCCTGGAGTCCTCCCCGGGTCACCTATGGCTACACCTTC.